This entry lists 15 T cell receptor beta chains sequenced from one sample in a study of post-analysis software for immune sequencing data. The TCR beta cDNA libraries carried unique molecular identifiers. From the PCR reads, TCRdb called clonotypes with MiXCR, one entry per CDR3 protein. The repertoire includes roughly 620,000 distinct CDR3 sequences, roughly 47% of them detected once, and roughly 1.7% sits in the top ten. General observations from the study: Patients showed TRBV5-6, TRBV5-1 and TRBV20-1 among 4 or 5 TRBV segments more frequent than in controls.

The antigens of these receptors remain unknown. Sequences were obtained from blood. The origin of the receptors is a girl aged 10 to 17 with multiple sclerosis.

The chain has TRBV5-1 and TRBJ2-1, with 12 bases fitting TRBD2. Germline values: CDR1 SGHRS, CDR2 YFSETQ. The length of the CDR3 is 15 residues. J lost 7 bases, V lost 6 bases, and 8 bases had no gene match. The chain's CDR3 is CASIQLAGGQNEQFF. CDR3 bases: TGCGCCAGCATCCAGCTAGCGGGGGGGCAGAATGAGCAGTTCTTC. The whole variable domain, filled in from reference TRBV5-1 and TRBJ2-1, reads KAGVTQTPRYLIKTRGQQVTLSCSPISGHRSVSWYQQTPGQGLQFLFEYFSETQRNKGNFPGRFSGRQFSNSRSEMNVSTLELGDSALYLCASIQLAGGQNEQFFGPGTRLTVL.

Ten or more counts support this clonotype. V and J are TRBV29-1 and TRBJ1-4, with a weak D call TRBD1 (5 bases). Germline V gene lookup returns CDR1 SQVTM and CDR2 ANQGSEA. This CDR3 region has 11 residues. Trimming pared 3 bases from V and 10 bases from J, leaving 9 bases between. Written as DNA, the CDR3 is TGCAGCGTTGAGGGGAGGGGAAAACTGTTTTTT. It translates to CSVEGRGKLFF.

The rearrangement links TRBV11-2 to TRBJ1-2; tentatively, D is TRBD1 (5 bases). CDR3 size: 16 residues. V lost 2 bases to trimming and J lost 5 bases, with 18 bases between them. The germline gives CDR1 SGHAT, CDR2 FQNNGV. CDR3 nucleotides: TGTGCCAGCAGCTTAATACCAAGGAAAGGGACTTATGGCTACACCTTC. Its translation: CASSLIPRKGTYGYTF.

The rearrangement uses TRBV7-2 and TRBJ2-1; 12 bases match TRBD2. Per the germline V gene, CDR1 is SGHTA and CDR2 is FQGNSA. Trimming cost V 3 bases and J 8 bases; bases outside gene matches: 8. The CDR3 has 16 residues. DNA for the CDR3: TGTGCCAGCAGCTTCAGACTAGCGGGGGCTTGGGATGAGCAGTTCTTC. This sequence encodes CASSFRLAGAWDEQFF. The variable domain in full, completed from reference TRBV7-2 and TRBJ2-1, reads GAGVSQSPSNKVTEKGKDVELRCDPISGHTALYWYRQSLGQGLEFLIYFQGNSAPDKSGLPSDRFSAERTGGSVSTLTIQRTQQEDSAVYLCASSFRLAGAWDEQFFGPGTRLTVL.

This sequence joins TRBV5-6 and TRBJ2-1; 9 positions match TRBD1. This CDR3 region has 16 residues. CDR1 SGHDT and CDR2 YYEEEE come from the germline V gene. The trim removed 4 bases at V and 4 bases at J, leaving 9 bases unmatched. The CDR3 DNA follows: TGTGCCAGCAGCCAAGCCGGACAGGGGCTATACAATGAGCAGTTCTTC. This encodes CASSQAGQGLYNEQFF.

This sequence joins TRBV7-9 and TRBJ2-1; 7 nucleotides line up with TRBD1. The CDR3 loop spans 16 amino acids. The V gene end was trimmed by 5 bases and the J gene end by 6 bases; junction bases not matched to a gene: 13. Germline V gene lookup returns CDR1 SEHNR and CDR2 FQNEAQ (reference sequence). CDR3 sequence: CASSPEVGQTINEQFF. DNA for the CDR3: TGTGCCAGCAGCCCCGAAGTGGGACAGACAATCAATGAGCAGTTCTTC.

This chain connects TRBV15 to TRBJ2-1, with D hard to call. V shed 1 base and J shed 6 bases, with 7 bases lying between them. CDR3 size: 13 residues. CDR1 is LNHNV and CDR2 is YYDKDF in the germline V gene (reference sequence). The CDR3 sequence: CATSRVIVNEQFF. Here the CDR3 DNA reads TGTGCCACCAGCAGAGTCATTGTCAATGAGCAGTTCTTC. Full variable domain (outside the CDR3, taken from reference TRBV15 and TRBJ2-1): DAMVIQNPRYQVTQFGKPVTLSCSQTLNHNVMYWYQQKSSQAPKLLFHYYDKDFNNEADTPDNFQSRRPNTSFCFLDIRSPGLGDTAMYLCATSRVIVNEQFFGPGTRLTVL.

This clonotype was recorded a few times. The chain links TRBV12-3 or TRBV12-4 to TRBJ2-1; TRBD2 aligns across 8 bases. Trimming cost V 2 bases and J 0 bases; bases outside gene matches: 9. CDR3 length equals 18 residues. Written as DNA, the CDR3 is TGTGCCAGCAGTTTAACCGGCGGGAGGTCTAGCTCCTACAATGAGCAGTTCTTC. This translates into CASSLTGGRSSSYNEQFF.

This rearrangement joins TRBV5-6 to TRBJ2-1; a weak D match, TRBD1 (6 bases). The CDR3 has 13 amino acids. Trimming left V 2 bases short and J 7 bases short, with 10 bases between. Germline V gene sequence: CDR1 SGHDT, CDR2 YYEEEE. CDR3 nucleotides: TGTGCCAGCAGCTTTGGACAGTGGAATGAGCAGTTCTTC. The encoded protein is CASSFGQWNEQFF.

The rearrangement uses TRBV6-1 and TRBJ1-2; D is perhaps TRBD1 (6 bases). Germline V gene data show CDR1 as MNHNS and CDR2 as SASEGT. V lost 10 bases to trimming and J lost 4 bases, with 10 bases between them. The length of the CDR3 is 11 residues. CDR3 sequence reads: CANGGPYGYTF. The DNA of the CDR3 is TGTGCCAACGGGGGGCCCTATGGCTACACCTTC.

This clonotype was recorded many times. V usage is TRBV3-1 and J usage is TRBJ2-5, with 13 bases aligning to TRBD2. The CDR3 has 15 residues. Unmatched junction bases numbered 9, after V lost 8 bases and J lost 6 bases. Germline values: CDR1 LGHDT, CDR2 YNNKEL (reference sequence). DNA of the CDR3: TGTGCCAGCGGAACCCCGGGACTAGCGGGAAAGACCCAGTACTTC. Amino acid sequence: CASGTPGLAGKTQYF.

V is TRBV29-1 and J is TRBJ1-5; 7 bases align to TRBD1. The CDR3 contains 12 residues. Looked up from germline, CDR1 is SQVTM and CDR2 is ANQGSEA. V shed 6 bases and J 3 bases; nucleotides not matched to a gene: 2. CDR3 in amino acids: CSVGTDNQPQHF. CDR3 sequence (DNA): TGCAGCGTGGGGACAGACAATCAGCCCCAGCATTTT.

This chain joins TRBV19 and TRBJ2-1; maybe TRBD1 (6 bases). The germline CDR1 and CDR2 sequences are LNHDA and SQIVND (reference sequence). CDR3 length: 15 amino acids. The V gene lost 10 bases and the J gene lost 8 bases, with 24 bases spanning the gap. Written as DNA, the CDR3 is TGTGCCACCCTGACAGGTGTATGGCGTTGGGATGAGCAGTTCTTC. Residues: CATLTGVWRWDEQFF. Supplemented by reference TRBV19 and TRBJ2-1, the full variable domain reads DGGITQSPKYLFRKEGQNVTLSCEQNLNHDAMYWYRQDPGQGLRLIYYSQIVNDFQKGDIAEGYSVSREKKESFPLTVTSAQKNPTAFYLCATLTGVWRWDEQFFGPGTRLTVL.

On this clonotype: At one end, the junction sequence differs from germline, possibly due to a read error. The rearrangement uses TRBV20-1 and TRBJ2-3; D is possibly TRBD2 (5 bases). CDR1 and CDR2 from the germline V gene are DFQATT and SNEGSKA (reference sequence). The CDR3 is made up of 13 amino acids. The DNA for the CDR3 is TGCAGAGCTAGCCACCCGAGCACAGATACGCAGTATTTT. Translation: CRASHPSTDTQYF.

Note on this clonotype: The junction differs from germline at one of its ends, possibly a read error. The rearrangement uses TRBV6-1 and TRBJ1-4, with 7 bases lining up with TRBD1. Per germline, CDR1 MNHNS and CDR2 SASEGT. The CDR3 contains 12 residues. The CDR3 spells CANSAGTARLFF. CDR3 sequence (DNA): TGTGCCAACAGTGCGGGGACAGCGAGACTGTTTTTT.